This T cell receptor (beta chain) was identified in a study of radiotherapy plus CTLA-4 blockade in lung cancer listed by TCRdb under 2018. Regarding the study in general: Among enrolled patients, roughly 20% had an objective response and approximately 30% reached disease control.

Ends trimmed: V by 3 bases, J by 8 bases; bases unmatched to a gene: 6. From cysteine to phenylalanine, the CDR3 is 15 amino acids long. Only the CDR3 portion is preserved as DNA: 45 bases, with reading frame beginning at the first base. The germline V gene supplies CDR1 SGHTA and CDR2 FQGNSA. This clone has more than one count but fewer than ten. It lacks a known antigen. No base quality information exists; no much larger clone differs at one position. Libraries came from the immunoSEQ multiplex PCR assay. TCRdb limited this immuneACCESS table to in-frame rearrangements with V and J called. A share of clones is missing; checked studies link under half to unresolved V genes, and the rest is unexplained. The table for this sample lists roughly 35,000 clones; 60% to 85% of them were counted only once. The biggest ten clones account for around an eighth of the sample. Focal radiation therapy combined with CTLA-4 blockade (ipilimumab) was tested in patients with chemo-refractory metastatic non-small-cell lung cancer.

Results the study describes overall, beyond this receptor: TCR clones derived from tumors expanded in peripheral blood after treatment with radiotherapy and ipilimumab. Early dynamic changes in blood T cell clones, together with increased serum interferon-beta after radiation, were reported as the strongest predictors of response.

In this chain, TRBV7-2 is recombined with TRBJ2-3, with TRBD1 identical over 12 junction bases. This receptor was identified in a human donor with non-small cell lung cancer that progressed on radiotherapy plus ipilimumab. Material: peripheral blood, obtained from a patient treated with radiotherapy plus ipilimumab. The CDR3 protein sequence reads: CASSLGTGGTSTQYF. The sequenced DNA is TGTGCCAGCAGCTTGGGGACAGGGGGCACAAGTACGCAGTATTTT.